Listed here are 3 T cell receptor beta chains from one sample, sequenced in a study of T cell repertoires in cytomegalovirus infection. TCRdb itself ran the reads through MiXCR, one entry per CDR3 protein. The profile shows 250,000 to 300,000 distinct CDR3 sequences, roughly 24% of them singletons. Sequenced input: PBMCs. The receptors stem from a human donor in good health (CMV status not recorded). Some clones in this sample may be carry-over from other donors' samples.

This clonotype was observed at least ten times. This chain uses TRBV7-8 with TRBJ2-5, with unresolved D. There are 13 residues in the CDR3. V was shortened by 5 bases and J by 4 bases, with 11 bases between the two germline ends. Germline V gives CDR1 SGHVS, CDR2 FQNEAQ. In DNA form, the CDR3 reads TGTGCCAGCAGCCTAGGAGTTCTAGAGACCCAGTACTTC. Its protein is CASSLGVLETQYF.

This clonotype has more than one count but fewer than ten. V usage is TRBV20-1 and J usage is TRBJ1-5, with a tentative D call TRBD1 (5 bases). Trimming left V 6 bases short and J 0 bases short, with 9 bases between. Germline-derived CDR1 and CDR2 are DFQATT and SNEGSKA (reference sequence). There are 13 residues in the CDR3. CDR3 DNA sequence: TGCAGTGCCCCCCAGGGTAGCAATCAGCCCCAGCATTTT. Protein product: CSAPQGSNQPQHF.

This clonotype showed up many times. This sequence joins TRBV7-2 and TRBJ2-7; no clear D. The CDR3 loop spans 15 amino acids. V gave up 2 bases and J gave up 2 bases, with 13 bases separating them. Germline CDR1 reads SGHTA; CDR2 reads FQGNSA. This chain's CDR3 is CASSLTSVAPYEQYF. The DNA for the CDR3 is TGTGCCAGCAGCTTAACGAGTGTAGCACCCTACGAGCAGTACTTC.